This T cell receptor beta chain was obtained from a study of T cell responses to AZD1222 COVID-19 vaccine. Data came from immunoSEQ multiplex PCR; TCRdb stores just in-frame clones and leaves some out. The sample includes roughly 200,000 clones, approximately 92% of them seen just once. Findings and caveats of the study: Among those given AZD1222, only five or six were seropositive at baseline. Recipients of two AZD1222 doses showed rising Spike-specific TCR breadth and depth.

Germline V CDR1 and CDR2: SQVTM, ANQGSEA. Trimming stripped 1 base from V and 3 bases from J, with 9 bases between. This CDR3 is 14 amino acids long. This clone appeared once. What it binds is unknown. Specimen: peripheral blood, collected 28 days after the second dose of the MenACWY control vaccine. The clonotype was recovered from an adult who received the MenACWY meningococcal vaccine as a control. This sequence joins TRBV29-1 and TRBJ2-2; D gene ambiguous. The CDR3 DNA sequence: TGCAGCGTTGAAGTGGCTAGGCACACCGGGGAGCTGTTTTTT. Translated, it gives CSVEVARHTGELFF.